Listed below are T cell receptor beta chains from one sample, sequenced in a study of shared clonotypes between healthy human individuals. Clones were read by immunoSEQ multiplex PCR, and TCRdb kept only the in-frame ones, dropping some. The table lists 950,000 to 1,300,000 clones, 65% to 75% of them singletons, with approximately 1.5% in the top ten. Input material: memory CD4+ T cells sorted from blood. The receptors come from a man in his late teens or twenties in good health. Both conserved end residues are part of each CDR3. Fields, in order: J gene, V gene, CDR3 protein.

TRBJ1-6 TRBV11-2 CASTKDRDSPLHF
TRBJ2-3 TRBV9 CARKQRTSTDTQYF
TRBJ2-1 TRBV27 CASSIRTSGVNRDEQFF
TRBJ2-5 TRBV19 CASRGQAGETQYF
TRBJ2-7 TRBV5-1 CASSPPGQAYEQYF
TRBJ2-7 TRBV9 CASSVGTDRGEQYF
TRBJ1-4 TRBV5-4 CASSLDGATNEKLFF
TRBJ2-7 TRBV25-1 CASSVAYEQYF
TRBJ1-2 TRBV20-1 CSAEPPPGTF
TRBJ1-1 TRBV18 CASSWGFREPEAFF